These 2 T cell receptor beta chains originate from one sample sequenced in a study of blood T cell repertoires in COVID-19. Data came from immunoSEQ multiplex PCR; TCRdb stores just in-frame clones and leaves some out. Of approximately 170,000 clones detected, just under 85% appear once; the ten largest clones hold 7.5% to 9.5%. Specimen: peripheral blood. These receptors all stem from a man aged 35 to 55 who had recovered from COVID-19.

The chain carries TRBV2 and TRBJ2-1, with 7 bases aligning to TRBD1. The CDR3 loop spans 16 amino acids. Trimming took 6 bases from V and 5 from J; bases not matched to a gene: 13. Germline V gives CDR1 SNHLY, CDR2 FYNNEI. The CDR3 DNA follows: TGTGCCAGCAGGCGTTTCCCTACAGGGGCGGACAATGAGCAGTTCTTC. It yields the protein CASRRFPTGADNEQFF. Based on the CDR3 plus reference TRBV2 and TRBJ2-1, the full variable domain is EPEVTQTPSHQVTQMGQEVILRCVPISNHLYFYWYRQILGQKVEFLVSFYNNEISEKSEIFDDQFSVERPDGSNFTLKIRSTKLEDSAMYFCASRRFPTGADNEQFFGPGTRLTVL.

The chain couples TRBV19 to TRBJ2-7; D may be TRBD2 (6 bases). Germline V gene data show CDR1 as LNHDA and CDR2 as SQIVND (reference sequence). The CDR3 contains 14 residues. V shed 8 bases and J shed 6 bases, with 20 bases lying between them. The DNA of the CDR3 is TGTGCCAGTTTAGGGAGCCAGGGAGGCGGCGAGCAGTACTTC. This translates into CASLGSQGGGEQYF. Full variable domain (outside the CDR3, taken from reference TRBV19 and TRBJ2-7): DGGITQSPKYLFRKEGQNVTLSCEQNLNHDAMYWYRQDPGQGLRLIYYSQIVNDFQKGDIAEGYSVSREKKESFPLTVTSAQKNPTAFYLCASLGSQGGGEQYFGPGTRLTVT.